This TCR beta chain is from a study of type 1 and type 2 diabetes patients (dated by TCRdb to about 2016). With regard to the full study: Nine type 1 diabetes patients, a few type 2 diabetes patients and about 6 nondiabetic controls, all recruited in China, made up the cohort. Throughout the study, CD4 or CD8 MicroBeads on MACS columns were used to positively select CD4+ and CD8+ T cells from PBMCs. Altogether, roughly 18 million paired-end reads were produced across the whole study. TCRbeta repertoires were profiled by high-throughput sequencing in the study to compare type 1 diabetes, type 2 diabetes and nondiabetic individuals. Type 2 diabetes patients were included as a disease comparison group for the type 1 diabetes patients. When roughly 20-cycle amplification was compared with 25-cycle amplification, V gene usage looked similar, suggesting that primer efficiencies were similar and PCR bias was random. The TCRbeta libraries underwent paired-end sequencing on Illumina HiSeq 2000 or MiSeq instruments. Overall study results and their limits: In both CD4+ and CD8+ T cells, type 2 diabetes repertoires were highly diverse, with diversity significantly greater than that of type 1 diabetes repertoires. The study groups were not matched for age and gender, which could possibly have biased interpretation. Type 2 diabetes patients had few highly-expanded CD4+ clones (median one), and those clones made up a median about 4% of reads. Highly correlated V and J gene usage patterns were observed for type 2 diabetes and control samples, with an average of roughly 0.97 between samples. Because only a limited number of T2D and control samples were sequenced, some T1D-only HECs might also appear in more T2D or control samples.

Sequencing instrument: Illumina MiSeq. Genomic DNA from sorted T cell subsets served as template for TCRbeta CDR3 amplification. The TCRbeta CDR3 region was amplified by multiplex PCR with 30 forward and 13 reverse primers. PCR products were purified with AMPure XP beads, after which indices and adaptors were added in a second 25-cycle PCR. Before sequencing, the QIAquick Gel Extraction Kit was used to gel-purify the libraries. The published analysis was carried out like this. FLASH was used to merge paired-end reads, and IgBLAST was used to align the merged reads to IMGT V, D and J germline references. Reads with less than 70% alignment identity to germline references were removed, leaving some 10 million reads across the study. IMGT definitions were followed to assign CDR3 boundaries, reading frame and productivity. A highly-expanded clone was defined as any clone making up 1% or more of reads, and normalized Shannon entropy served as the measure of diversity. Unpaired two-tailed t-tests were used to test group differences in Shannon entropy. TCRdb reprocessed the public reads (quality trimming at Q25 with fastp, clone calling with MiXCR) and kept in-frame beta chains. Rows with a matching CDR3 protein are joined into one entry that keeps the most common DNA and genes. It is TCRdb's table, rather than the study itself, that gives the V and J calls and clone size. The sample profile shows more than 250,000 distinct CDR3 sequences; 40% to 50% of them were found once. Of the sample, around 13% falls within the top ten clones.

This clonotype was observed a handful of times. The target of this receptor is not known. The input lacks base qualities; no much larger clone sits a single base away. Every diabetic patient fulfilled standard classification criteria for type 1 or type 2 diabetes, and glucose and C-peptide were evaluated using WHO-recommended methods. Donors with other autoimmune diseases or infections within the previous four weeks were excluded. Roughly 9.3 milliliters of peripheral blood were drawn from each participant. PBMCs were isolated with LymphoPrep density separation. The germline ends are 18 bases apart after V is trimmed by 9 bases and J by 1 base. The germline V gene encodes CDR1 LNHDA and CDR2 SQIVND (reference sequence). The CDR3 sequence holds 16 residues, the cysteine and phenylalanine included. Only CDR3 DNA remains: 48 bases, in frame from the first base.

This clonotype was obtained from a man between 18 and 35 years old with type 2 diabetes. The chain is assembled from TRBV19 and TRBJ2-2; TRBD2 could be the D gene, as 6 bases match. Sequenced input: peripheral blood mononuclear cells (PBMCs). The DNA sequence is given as TGTGCCAGCCAAAAACGAAGCGGGCAGAACACCGGGGAGCTGTTTTTT. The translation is CASQKRSGQNTGELFF.